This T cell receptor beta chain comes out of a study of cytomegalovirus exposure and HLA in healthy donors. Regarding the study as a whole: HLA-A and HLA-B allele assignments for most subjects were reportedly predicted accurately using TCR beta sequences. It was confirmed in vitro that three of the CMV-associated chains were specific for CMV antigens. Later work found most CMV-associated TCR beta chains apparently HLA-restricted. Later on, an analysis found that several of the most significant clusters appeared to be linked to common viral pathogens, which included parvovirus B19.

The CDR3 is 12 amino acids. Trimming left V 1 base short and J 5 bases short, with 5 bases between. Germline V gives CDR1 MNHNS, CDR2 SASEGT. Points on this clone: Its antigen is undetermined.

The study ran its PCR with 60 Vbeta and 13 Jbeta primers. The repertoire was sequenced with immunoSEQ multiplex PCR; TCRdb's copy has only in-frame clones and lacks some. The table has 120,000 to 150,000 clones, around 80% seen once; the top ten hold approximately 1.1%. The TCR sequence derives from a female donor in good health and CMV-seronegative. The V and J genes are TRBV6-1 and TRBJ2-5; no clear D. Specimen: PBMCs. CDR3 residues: CASSEVRETQYF. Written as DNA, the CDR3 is TGTGCCAGCAGTGAAGTTCGGGAGACCCAGTACTTC.